These 15 T cell receptor beta chains originate from one sample sequenced in a study of blood T cells in healthy people across ages. The authors ran a second PCR of about 6 to 11 cycles using a sample-barcoded 5' primer and a J-beta primer mix. TCRdb redid the calling of the 5' RACE reads with MiXCR, one entry per CDR3 protein. Of about 1.5 million distinct CDR3 sequences in the sample, roughly two fifths were seen once. The sample taken for sequencing was blood. All receptors derive from a woman aged 18-29 years in good health.

This clonotype was observed a handful of times. V is TRBV7-9 and J is TRBJ2-5; no definite D call. This CDR3 has 13 residues. V was pared by 1 base and J by 11 bases, with 14 bases between. From germline, CDR1 is SEHNR and CDR2 FQNEAQ (reference sequence). Here the CDR3 DNA reads TGTGCCAGCAGCTTAGGGACCTCCTCACGGCAGTACTTC. This encodes CASSLGTSSRQYF.

This clonotype was counted a few times. The chain is built from TRBV6-2 or TRBV6-3 and TRBJ2-1; D is uncertain. V gave up 6 bases and J gave up 9 bases, with 15 bases separating them. The CDR3 has 13 residues. Germline CDR1 reads MNHEY; CDR2 reads SVGEGT. CDR3 sequence reads: CASRDVGFSEQFF. The CDR3 bases are TGTGCCAGCAGAGACGTGGGGTTTTCTGAGCAGTTCTTC.

V and J are TRBV12-3 or TRBV12-4 and TRBJ2-7; D not certain. V dropped 6 bases and J dropped 1 base, with 7 bases sitting between them. The CDR3 extends over 12 amino acids. CDR3 DNA sequence: TGTGCCAGCAGCTTCCGATCCTACGAGCAGTACTTC. Its protein is CASSFRSYEQYF.

V and J are TRBV28 and TRBJ1-5, with TRBD1 matching over 7 bases. Germline trimming cut 10 bases from V and 1 base from J; bases unmatched to any gene: 7. Per the germline V gene, CDR1 is MDHEN and CDR2 is SYDVKM. CDR3 length: 14 amino acids. Here the CDR3 DNA reads TGTGCCACACAGGGGTTGGTAAGCAATCAGCCCCAGCATTTT. Its protein is CATQGLVSNQPQHF.

V is TRBV29-1 and J is TRBJ2-1, with no clear D. The CDR3 covers 11 residues. V was shortened by 1 base and J by 9 bases, with 7 bases between the two germline ends. CDR1 and CDR2 from the germline V gene are SQVTM and ANQGSEA. The CDR3 DNA is TGCAGCGTTGAAGCCGGGTGTGAGCAGTTCTTC. This encodes CSVEAGCEQFF.

The V and J genes are TRBV4-3 and TRBJ2-1; TRBD1 aligns across 9 bases. TRBJ2-7 matches the DNA end more closely, so the J call is doubtful. Germline loops: CDR1 LGHNA, CDR2 YSLEER. This CDR3 is built from 17 residues. CDR3 DNA sequence: TGCGCCAGCAGCCAAGACTCTACAGGGGGCCCCTACAATGAGCAGTACTTC. Protein sequence: CASSQDSTGGPYNEQYF.

CDR3 region: CASSQEGGWSNQPQHF. The CDR3 DNA follows: TGTGCCAGCAGCCAAGAAGGCGGTTGGAGCAATCAGCCCCAGCATTTT. The chain recombines TRBV4-2 with TRBJ1-5; D is unresolved. V was shortened by 0 bases and J by 1 base, with 10 bases between the two germline ends. From germline, CDR1 is LGHNA and CDR2 YNFKEQ. The CDR3 extends over 16 amino acids.

On this clonotype itself: The junction departs from germline at one end; a sequencing error may be responsible. This chain connects TRBV28 to TRBJ2-3; TRBD1 agrees at 8 bases. Germline CDR1 reads MDHEN; CDR2 reads SYDVKM. This CDR3 spans 15 amino acids. The CDR3 spells CASTPQGVGTDTQYF. The DNA for the CDR3 is TGTGCCAGCACTCCACAGGGGGTGGGCACAGATACACAGTATTTT.

The table lists this clonotype with a few counts. The chain joins TRBV24-1 to TRBJ2-1; D not resolved. The CDR3 spans 14 residues. Trimming shortened V by 2 bases and J by 6 bases, and 10 bases separated the two germline ends. Germline assignment: CDR1 KGHDR and CDR2 SFDVKD. CDR3: CATSDYPWSNEQFF. CDR3 bases: TGTGCCACCAGTGATTACCCCTGGTCCAATGAGCAGTTCTTC.

The CDR3 region has the DNA TGCGCCAGCAGCCAAGTGGGGACAGAAAACATTCAGTACTTC. As protein: CASSQVGTENIQYF. J is TRBJ2-4 and V is TRBV4-3, with TRBD1 identical over 7 bases. The CDR3 length is 14 residues. Germline V gene lookup returns CDR1 LGHNA and CDR2 YSLEER. V trimming: 1 base; J trimming: 5 bases; junction bases outside the gene matches: 2.

This clonotype was seen only a few times. V and J are TRBV28 and TRBJ1-2, with D tentatively TRBD1 (5 bases). The CDR3 runs to 13 residues. Germline V lookup: CDR1 MDHEN, CDR2 SYDVKM. Trimming stripped 8 bases from V and 8 bases from J, with 18 bases between. The CDR3 region is CASSTTGSVGYTF. CDR3 DNA: TGTGCCAGCTCTACTACAGGTTCCGTGGGCTACACCTTC.

The chain is built from TRBV7-2 and TRBJ2-3; tentative D call: TRBD2 (6 bases). V lost 1 base and J lost 6, with 14 bases in between. Germline V gene sequence: CDR1 SGHTA, CDR2 FQGNSA. The CDR3 runs 15 residues. The CDR3 loop reads CASSLVDGSADTQYF. CDR3 sequence (DNA): TGTGCCAGCAGCTTAGTCGACGGGAGTGCGGATACGCAGTATTTT.

The genes are TRBV30 and TRBJ2-5, with D unclear. The CDR3 consists of 13 residues. With 0 bases removed from V and 1 base from J, the gap between germline ends came to 6 bases. CDR1 GTSNPN and CDR2 SVGIG come from the germline V gene (reference sequence). CDR3 residues: CAWSVLVQETQYF. The DNA for the CDR3 is TGTGCCTGGAGTGTACTGGTCCAAGAGACCCAGTACTTC.

V is TRBV5-1 and J is TRBJ1-1; perhaps TRBD1 as D (6 bases). The V end was cut by 5 bases, the J end by 4 bases, with 15 bases between. Germline assignment: CDR1 SGHRS and CDR2 YFSETQ. The length of the CDR3 is 14 residues. The CDR3 is CASRDKGGGTEAFF. DNA for the CDR3: TGCGCCAGCAGGGATAAGGGGGGAGGCACTGAAGCTTTCTTT.

This clonotype was counted only a few times. The J gene is TRBJ1-2, the V gene TRBV18; D gene uncertain. The germline gives CDR1 KGHSH, CDR2 LQKENI. Trimming removed 4 bases from V and 3 bases from J, with 9 bases in between. The CDR3 loop spans 13 amino acids. CDR3 DNA: TGTGCCAGCTCACAGAGGACCGACTATGGCTACACCTTC. It encodes CASSQRTDYGYTF.